This TCR beta chain was captured in a study of T cell repertoires in cytomegalovirus infection. Background on the study: Through public TCR beta signatures, both CMV infection and matching HLA type were indicated.

One entry per CDR3 protein, called by TCRdb with MiXCR from the reads. This sample yields 200,000 to 250,000 distinct CDR3 sequences, of which around 6.2% are seen a single time; roughly 6.5% belongs to the top ten. Findings of the study overall: Summed frequency of public TCR beta families distinguished CMV carriers with the relevant HLA. The response measured ex vivo was dominated by TCR beta clonotypes (HLA-C-restricted and CMV-specific).

The CDR3 is made up of 14 amino acids. CDR1 is KGHDR and CDR2 is SFDVKD in the germline V gene. V lost 0 bases to trimming and J lost 5 bases, with 9 bases between them. Turning to this clonotype: What it binds is not known.

This chain links TRBV24-1 with TRBJ1-2; D uncertain. The sample consisted of PBMCs. This receptor was identified in a human donor in good health (CMV status not recorded). Some clones in this sample may be carry-over from other donors' samples. The CDR3 DNA reads as TGTGCCACCAGTGATTTGACGGAGGAATATGGCTACACCTTC. Amino acids: CATSDLTEEYGYTF.